These 22 T cell receptor beta chains share one sample of origin, sequenced in a study of response to subunit inactivated influenza vaccine. TCRdb recomputed calls from the RT-PCR reads with MiXCR, one row per CDR3 protein. The data hold 500,000 to 600,000 distinct CDR3 sequences, with 13% observed a single time. The sequences come from PBMCs from blood, collected 45 days after vaccination. The receptors were sampled from a man in his forties or fifties who received an inactivated influenza vaccine.

This clonotype came up a few times. The genes are TRBV10-3 and TRBJ2-7, with no clear D. From germline, CDR1 is ENHRY and CDR2 SYGVKD. The germline V and J ends were trimmed by 0 bases and 2 bases, with 14 bases remaining between them. The CDR3 has 16 residues. CDR3 nucleotides: TGTGCCATCAGTGAGTCGGCACATCGGACGACCTACGAGCAGTACTTC. Its protein is CAISESAHRTTYEQYF.

The chain links TRBV20-1 to TRBJ1-1; 9 positions match TRBD1. J lost 3 bases, V lost 6 bases, and 5 bases had no gene match. CDR3 length: 13 residues. The germline V gene has CDR1 DFQATT and CDR2 SNEGSKA (reference sequence). CDR3 sequence reads: CSADRGSDTEAFF. The CDR3 DNA sequence: TGCAGTGCCGACAGGGGGTCGGACACTGAAGCTTTCTTT.

This clonotype was observed a few times. The gene calls are TRBV6-2 or TRBV6-3 and TRBJ2-7; no reliable D call. CDR3 size: 11 residues. CDR1 MNHEY and CDR2 SVGEGT come from the germline V gene. The V end lost 8 bases, the J end lost 2 bases, and 7 bases lay between the germline ends. The CDR3 protein is CASGQAYEQYF. CDR3 nucleotide sequence: TGTGCCAGCGGGCAGGCCTACGAGCAGTACTTC.

This sequence joins TRBV6-5 and TRBJ2-2; a weak D match, TRBD1 (5 bases). V lost 0 bases, J lost 2 bases, and 10 bases lay in between. The germline gives CDR1 MNHEY, CDR2 SVGAGI. This CDR3 spans 16 amino acids. The DNA for the CDR3 is TGTGCCAGCAGTTACTCGAGACAGAAAAACACCGGGGAGCTGTTTTTT. It encodes CASSYSRQKNTGELFF.

This clonotype was observed many times. The CDR3 loop reads CASSRTFGTWKNTGELFF. CDR3 sequence (DNA): TGTGCCAGCAGCAGGACATTCGGGACGTGGAAGAACACCGGGGAGCTGTTTTTT. V is TRBV6-1 and J is TRBJ2-2, with D possibly being TRBD1 or TRBD2 (5 bases each). The CDR3 is 18 residues long. Germline V CDR1 and CDR2: MNHNS, SASEGT. V lost 6 bases, J lost 1 base, and 21 bases lay in between.

The table lists this clonotype with a few counts. This chain links TRBV6-1 with TRBJ2-7; a weak D match, TRBD1 (5 bases). Germline lookup yields CDR1 MNHNS and CDR2 SASEGT. The V end was cut by 6 bases, the J end by 2 bases, with 20 bases between. This CDR3 spans 16 amino acids. CDR3 nucleotides: TGTGCCAGCAGCGGCGCCCTGCAGGGAATGCCCTACGAGCAGTACTTC. Translated: CASSGALQGMPYEQYF.

This clonotype was counted many times. The rearrangement uses TRBV20-1 and TRBJ2-7, with 9 bases fitting TRBD1. In germline, CDR1 is DFQATT, CDR2 SNEGSKA (reference sequence). The CDR3 is made up of 15 amino acids. The V and J ends lost 0 bases and 4 bases, in that order; junction bases with no gene match: 7. The CDR3 nucleotides read TGCAGTGCTAGAGATATTAGGACAGGGGTTTACGAGCAGTACTTC. It specifies CSARDIRTGVYEQYF.

This clonotype was recorded many times. The chain is built from TRBV5-1 and TRBJ2-7; D remains unclear. The V gene lost 0 bases and the J gene lost 12 bases, with 19 bases spanning the gap. The CDR3 contains 14 residues. In germline, CDR1 is SGHRS, CDR2 YFSETQ. The CDR3 DNA is TGCGCCAGCAGCTTGGAAGGTCTAACGAGAGTTGGGTACTTC. Amino acid sequence: CASSLEGLTRVGYF. Full variable domain (rest looked up from reference TRBV5-1 and TRBJ2-7): KAGVTQTPRYLIKTRGQQVTLSCSPISGHRSVSWYQQTPGQGLQFLFEYFSETQRNKGNFPGRFSGRQFSNSRSEMNVSTLELGDSALYLCASSLEGLTRVGYFGPGTRLTVT.

This clonotype showed up just a few times. The chain is built from TRBV11-2 and TRBJ1-2; TRBD1 matches at 9 bases. Per the germline V gene, CDR1 is SGHAT and CDR2 is FQNNGV. Germline trimming cut 1 base from V and 7 bases from J; bases unmatched to any gene: 7. The CDR3 extends over 15 amino acids. CDR3 amino acids: CASSLGVGQGFGYTF. CDR3 DNA: TGTGCCAGCAGCTTAGGAGTGGGACAGGGATTTGGCTACACCTTC.

The chain has TRBV5-4 and TRBJ2-7; no clear D. CDR1 SGHNT and CDR2 YYREEE come from the germline V gene (reference sequence). This CDR3 is built from 15 residues. The germline V and J ends were trimmed by 4 bases and 1 base, with 15 bases remaining between them. CDR3 sequence (DNA): TGTGCCAGCAGCCGTGACCCTTTAGGATCCTACGAGCAGTACTTC. The encoded protein is CASSRDPLGSYEQYF.

This clonotype occurred a few times. The rearrangement joins TRBV15 to TRBJ2-6; tentatively, D is TRBD1 or TRBD2 (5 bases each). V was cut by 5 bases and J by 2 bases, with 7 bases left in between. Per the germline V gene, CDR1 is LNHNV and CDR2 is YYDKDF (reference sequence). The CDR3 spans 14 residues. For the CDR3, the DNA is TGTGCCACCAGCCGAGGGGCTGGGGCCAACGTCCTGACTTTC. It codes for CATSRGAGANVLTF. Filled out from reference TRBV15 and TRBJ2-6, the complete variable domain reads DAMVIQNPRYQVTQFGKPVTLSCSQTLNHNVMYWYQQKSSQAPKLLFHYYDKDFNNEADTPDNFQSRRPNTSFCFLDIRSPGLGDTAMYLCATSRGAGANVLTFGAGSRLTVL.

This clonotype was seen repeatedly, ten times or more. The chain carries TRBV6-2 or TRBV6-3 and TRBJ1-1; D perhaps matches TRBD1 (6 bases). The CDR3 loop spans 15 amino acids. Trimming stripped 5 bases from V and 3 bases from J, with 16 bases between. Germline assignment: CDR1 MNHEY and CDR2 SVGEGT. The CDR3 DNA reads TGTGCCAGCAGTCGCGGCTATAACAGGGACACTGAAGCTTTCTTT. This encodes CASSRGYNRDTEAFF.

The V call is TRBV18, the J call TRBJ2-6; D gene unclear. The length of the CDR3 is 11 residues. Germline assignment: CDR1 KGHSH and CDR2 LQKENI. The V and J ends lost 2 bases and 18 bases respectively, with 11 bases between them. CDR3: CASSPKSDPTF. CDR3 DNA sequence: TGTGCCAGCTCACCAAAGTCAGACCCGACTTTC.

This clonotype was seen only a few times. The rearrangement joins TRBV5-1 to TRBJ2-3; D is unclear. This CDR3 region has 11 residues. The V gene lost 3 bases and the J gene lost 7 bases, with 6 bases spanning the gap. CDR1 and CDR2 from the germline V gene are SGHRS and YFSETQ. The CDR3 coding sequence is TGCGCCAGCAGCTCCCAATATACGCAGTATTTT. Its protein is CASSSQYTQYF.

The V gene is TRBV6-5, the J gene TRBJ2-2, with 7 nucleotides matching TRBD2. With V trimmed by 4 bases and J by 3 bases, 5 bases remained unmatched. The length of the CDR3 is 15 residues. Germline CDR1 and CDR2: MNHEY and SVGAGI. The CDR3 sequence: CASSSAGGYTGELFF. The CDR3 bases are TGTGCCAGCAGTTCCGCCGGGGGGTACACCGGGGAGCTGTTTTTT.

This clonotype was seen at least ten times. The chain joins TRBV5-1 to TRBJ2-1, with TRBD2 as a possible D gene (6 bases). CDR3 size: 15 residues. Trimming removed 3 bases at V and 9 bases at J, with 19 bases between. Germline loops: CDR1 SGHRS, CDR2 YFSETQ. In nucleotides, the CDR3 is TGCGCCAGCAGCTCGAGGGCCATCTCTAGCGTTGAGCAGTTCTTC. It translates to CASSSRAISSVEQFF.

This clonotype was detected only a few times. The V gene is TRBV24-1, the J gene TRBJ2-3; 11 nucleotides align to TRBD2. Trimming at V came to 5 bases and at J to 2 bases, leaving 5 bases not matched to a gene. This CDR3 is built from 16 residues. From germline, CDR1 is KGHDR and CDR2 SFDVKD. The CDR3 nucleotides read TGTGCCACCAGTGGGGGACTAGCGGAATTCACAGATACGCAGTATTTT. The encoded protein is CATSGGLAEFTDTQYF.

The rearrangement uses TRBV7-2 and TRBJ2-3; D remains unclear. Deletions cut 2 bases from V and 2 bases from J, with 14 bases between. Germline CDR1 reads SGHTA; CDR2 reads FQGNSA. The CDR3 runs to 16 residues. Written as DNA, the CDR3 is TGTGCCAGCAGCTTAATGCTCCTTCAAATCACAGATACGCAGTATTTT. It codes for CASSLMLLQITDTQYF.

This clonotype was counted ten times or more. The chain couples TRBV7-9 to TRBJ2-7, with D perhaps TRBD2 (5 bases). The germline CDR1 and CDR2 sequences are SEHNR and FQNEAQ (reference sequence). This CDR3 is 14 amino acids long. Trimming took off 1 base at V and 5 bases at J, with 12 bases between the two ends. The CDR3 here is CASSLDWNGNEQYF. The CDR3 DNA reads TGTGCCAGCAGCTTAGATTGGAACGGGAACGAGCAGTACTTC.

V is TRBV20-1 and J is TRBJ2-7; 9 positions agree with TRBD1. This CDR3 comprises 15 residues. V shed 0 bases and J 4 bases; nucleotides not matched to a gene: 7. Germline V gives CDR1 DFQATT, CDR2 SNEGSKA (reference sequence). The DNA for the CDR3 is TGCAGTGCTAGAGATGTCGGGACAGGGTCGTACGAGCAGTACTTC. This codes for CSARDVGTGSYEQYF.

The V and J genes are TRBV19 and TRBJ2-1; no reliable D call. This CDR3 spans 17 amino acids. Trimming stripped 2 bases from V and 4 bases from J, with 18 bases between. Germline CDR1 is LNHDA and CDR2 is SQIVND (reference sequence). This chain's CDR3 is CASSISPLRSGYNEQFF. Written as DNA, the CDR3 is TGTGCCAGTAGTATATCCCCGCTCAGATCTGGGTACAATGAGCAGTTCTTC.

At least ten counts were recorded for this clonotype. CDR3 in DNA: TGTGCCAGCAGCTCTAGCCGGCGGGATACGCAGTATTTT. This sequence encodes CASSSSRRDTQYF. V usage is TRBV12-3 or TRBV12-4 and J usage is TRBJ2-3; tentative D call: TRBD2 (5 bases). Trimming took 6 bases from V and 6 from J, leaving 13 bases between them. The length of the CDR3 is 13 residues.